What follows is one TCR beta chain and its context. As yet, its antigen is unknown. The sample is drawn from a study of OX40 agonist ivuxolimab in advanced cancers. Whole-study results and caveats: Among some nonresponders, normalized T-cell clonal expansion was also low. Determination of antigen specificity was not performed for the expanded peripheral T cells.

Losses at the gene ends were 3 bases for V and 7 bases for J; bases not matched to a gene: 4. Germline assignment: CDR1 LNHDA and CDR2 SQIVND (reference sequence). This CDR3 contains 15 residues. Some clones are missing from TCRdb's copy, which holds only in-frame ones; the method was immunoSEQ multiplex PCR. The sample has around 80,000 clones; about 87% are singletons. The TCR comes from an adult with an advanced solid tumor such as melanoma, head and neck, liver or kidney cancer. Sequencing was performed on CD4+ or CD8+ T cells sorted from blood, taken in a trial of the OX40 agonist ivuxolimab. The rearrangement joins TRBV19 to TRBJ1-5, with 12 positions matching TRBD1. The CDR3 sequence: CASSMGQGARQPQHF. Here the CDR3 DNA reads TGTGCCAGTAGTATGGGACAGGGGGCACGGCAGCCCCAGCATTTT.